This T cell receptor (beta chain) was observed in a study of cytomegalovirus exposure and HLA in healthy donors. V lost 2 bases to trimming and J lost 7 bases, with 12 bases between them. This CDR3 region has 13 residues. Germline values: CDR1 WNHNN, CDR2 SYGVQD (reference sequence). PCR used 60 Vbeta primers and 13 Jbeta primers. Sequencing used immunoSEQ multiplex PCR; TCRdb keeps in-frame clones, though not all of them. The data show about 60,000 clones, approximately 77% seen once. About this clone itself: The antigen is undetermined.

Donors showed nominal health when sampled, although they likely had unrecorded immune exposures. Overall study findings and caveats: The availability of immune exposure information extended only to CMV serostatus.

This chain links TRBV10-1 with TRBJ2-7; no definite D call. The sample taken for sequencing was PBMCs. This receptor was taken from a woman aged 40 to 50 in good health and CMV-seropositive. The CDR3 spells CASSEVATGEQYF. The CDR3 nucleotides are TGCGCCAGCAGTGAGGTAGCAACTGGGGAGCAGTACTTC.